The next 16 T cell receptor beta chains were all read from a single sample in a study of blood T cell repertoires in COVID-19. Sequencing was performed with immunoSEQ multiplex PCR; in TCRdb, only in-frame clones are kept and a portion is missing. The table includes approximately 59,000 clones, over 80% detected once. Sequenced input: peripheral blood. The source of these receptors is a woman over 75 with acute or convalescent COVID-19.

The chain links TRBV7-3 to TRBJ2-5; 8 positions match TRBD2. Germline CDR1 SGHTA, CDR2 FQGTGA. The CDR3 is 13 residues long. The V and J ends lost 8 bases and 5 bases, in that order; junction bases with no gene match: 7. Here the CDR3 reads CASGPGGRETQYF. CDR3 DNA sequence: TGTGCCAGCGGACCGGGGGGGAGGGAGACCCAGTACTTC.

The V and J genes are TRBV6-6 and TRBJ2-7; 9 bases fit TRBD1. The V gene end was trimmed by 8 bases and the J gene end by 2 bases; junction bases not matched to a gene: 4. The CDR3 sequence is 13 residues long. Germline V CDR1 and CDR2: MNHNY, SVGAGI (reference sequence). The CDR3 region has the DNA TGTGCCAGCGGGACAGGGTTCGCCTACGAGCAGTACTTC. This sequence encodes CASGTGFAYEQYF.

This clone was picked up one time. The CDR3 bases are TGTGCCAGCTCACCACTCGGCCTAGCGGGAGGAAGGAGCTCCTACGAGCAGTACTTC. This translates into CASSPLGLAGGRSSYEQYF. The J gene is TRBJ2-7, the V gene TRBV18, with 11 positions matching TRBD2. The CDR3 contains 19 residues. Trimming took 1 base from V and 0 from J; bases not matched to a gene: 11. From germline, CDR1 is KGHSH and CDR2 LQKENI.

V gene TRBV27 combines with J gene TRBJ2-1, with D possibly TRBD2 on 6 matching bases. The CDR3 has 15 residues. Trimming left V 3 bases short and J 1 base short, with 10 bases between. Germline CDR1 is MNHEY and CDR2 is SMNVEV (reference sequence). Here the CDR3 DNA reads TGTGCCAGCAGTTTTTCCCGGGAGTCCTACAATGAGCAGTTCTTC. Translating gives CASSFSRESYNEQFF.

This chain connects TRBV27 to TRBJ1-2; a weak D match, TRBD1 (5 bases). Trimming cost V 5 bases and J 1 base, with 8 bases left between them. The CDR3 loop spans 13 amino acids. Germline assignment: CDR1 MNHEY and CDR2 SMNVEV (reference sequence). The CDR3 DNA reads as TGTGCCAGCAGTAGACAGTTTAACTATGGCTACACCTTC. Protein: CASSRQFNYGYTF.

The chain carries TRBV6-5 and TRBJ2-6, with unresolved D. The V and J ends lost 6 bases and 0 bases respectively, with 9 bases between them. This CDR3 contains 15 residues. CDR1 MNHEY and CDR2 SVGAGI come from the germline V gene. CDR3 protein: CASSRPSSGANVLTF. The DNA for the CDR3 is TGTGCCAGCAGCCGTCCCAGCTCTGGGGCCAACGTCCTGACTTTC.

The chain employs TRBV18 and TRBJ1-2; 12 bases match TRBD1. CDR3 size: 16 residues. Trimming took 3 bases from V and 8 from J; bases not matched to a gene: 10. Germline values: CDR1 KGHSH, CDR2 LQKENI. The CDR3 reads CASSPGTGQGAHGYTF. CDR3 bases: TGTGCCAGCTCACCGGGAACGGGACAGGGGGCTCACGGCTACACCTTC.

The chain carries TRBV15 and TRBJ2-5; TRBD1 is a possible D gene (5 bases). The germline V gene has CDR1 LNHNV and CDR2 YYDKDF (reference sequence). The germline V and J ends were trimmed by 4 bases and 7 bases, with 19 bases remaining between them. The CDR3 is made up of 15 amino acids. The CDR3 loop reads CATSTSDSKRATQYF. CDR3 DNA: TGTGCCACCAGCACCTCTGACAGTAAACGGGCGACCCAGTACTTC.

The CDR3 region is CASSLGRSDIQYF. The CDR3 coding sequence is TGTGCCAGCAGCTTGGGGAGATCCGACATTCAGTACTTC. This rearrangement joins TRBV11-2 to TRBJ2-4; tentative D call: TRBD2 (5 bases). Trimming took 3 bases from V and 8 from J, leaving 11 bases between them. The germline V gene encodes CDR1 SGHAT and CDR2 FQNNGV. This CDR3 region has 13 residues.

The CDR3 DNA reads TGTGCTAGTGGGTACAGCGGAAACACCATATATTTT. Amino acid sequence: CASGYSGNTIYF. V and J are TRBV12-5 and TRBJ1-3; D is uncertain. Germline values: CDR1 LGHNT, CDR2 FRNRAP. V lost 6 bases, J lost 4 bases, and 7 bases lay in between. The CDR3 loop spans 12 amino acids. The entire variable domain, with the rest obtained from reference TRBV12-5 and TRBJ1-3, is as follows: DARVTQTPRHKVTEMGQEVTMRCQPILGHNTVFWYRQTMMQGLELLAYFRNRAPLDDSGMPKDRFSAEMPDATLATLKIQPSEPRDSAVYFCASGYSGNTIYFGEGSWLTVV.

This rearrangement joins TRBV2 to TRBJ1-2, with 7 bases that match TRBD1. The CDR3 has 15 amino acids. J was trimmed by 1 base and V by 1 base; bases with no gene match: 3. CDR1 is SNHLY and CDR2 is FYNNEI in the germline V gene. CDR3 region: CASSEGQGLNYGYTF. CDR3 sequence (DNA): TGTGCCAGCAGTGAAGGACAGGGTCTTAACTATGGCTACACCTTC.

About this clone: No DNA is shown, since the ends of the CDR3 on it are uncertain; the CDR3 is the one TCRdb lists. The chain links TRBV27 to TRBJ2-7; the tabulated D call, TRBD1, remains unverified against the DNA. In germline, CDR1 is MNHEY, CDR2 SMNVEV (reference sequence). The CDR3 length equals 15 residues, ends included. The CDR3 sequence: CASSSSGQGAYEQYF.

This chain uses TRBV10-2 with TRBJ2-2; 7 nucleotides line up with TRBD2. Germline loops: CDR1 WSHSY, CDR2 SAAADI. CDR3 length: 13 residues. The V and J ends lost 6 bases and 7 bases, in that order; junction bases with no gene match: 5. CDR3 nucleotides: TGCGCCAGCAGCTTCAGCGGGGACGGGGAGCTGTTTTTT. Residues: CASSFSGDGELFF.

The rearrangement links TRBV6-6 to TRBJ1-2; the match to TRBD1 covers 10 bases. The CDR3 is 14 amino acids. Germline V CDR1 and CDR2: MNHNY, SVGAGI (reference sequence). V dropped 5 bases and J dropped 3; count of bases not matched to a gene: 3. The CDR3 is CASSDRGHDYGYTF. The CDR3 nucleotides read TGTGCCAGCAGTGACAGGGGGCATGACTATGGCTACACCTTC.

This sequence joins TRBV12-3 or TRBV12-4 and TRBJ1-1; 7 bases are shared with TRBD1. CDR3 length: 13 residues. Trimming at V came to 1 base and at J to 7 bases, leaving 3 bases not matched to a gene. The CDR3: CASSLVQGIEAFF. In DNA form, the CDR3 reads TGTGCCAGCAGTTTAGTACAGGGGATTGAAGCTTTCTTT.

This chain links TRBV6-6 with TRBJ2-7; the match to TRBD1 covers 7 bases. With V trimmed by 4 bases and J by 11 bases, 8 bases remained unmatched. The germline CDR1 and CDR2 sequences are MNHNY and SVGAGI (reference sequence). CDR3 length: 12 residues. The CDR3 region is CASSSLGQDEYF. In DNA form, the CDR3 reads TGTGCCAGCAGTTCCCTCGGACAGGATGAGTACTTC.